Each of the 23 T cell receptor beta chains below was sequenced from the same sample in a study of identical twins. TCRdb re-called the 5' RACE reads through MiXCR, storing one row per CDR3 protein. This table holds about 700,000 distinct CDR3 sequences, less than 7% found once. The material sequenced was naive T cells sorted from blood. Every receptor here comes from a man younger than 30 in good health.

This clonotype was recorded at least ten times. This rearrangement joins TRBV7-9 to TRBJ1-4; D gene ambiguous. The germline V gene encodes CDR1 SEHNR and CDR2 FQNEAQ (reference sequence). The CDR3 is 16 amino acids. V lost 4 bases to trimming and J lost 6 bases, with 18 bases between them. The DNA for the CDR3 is TGTGCCAGCAGCTCCTGGACGGACCTTGGGGATGAAAAACTGTTTTTT. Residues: CASSSWTDLGDEKLFF.

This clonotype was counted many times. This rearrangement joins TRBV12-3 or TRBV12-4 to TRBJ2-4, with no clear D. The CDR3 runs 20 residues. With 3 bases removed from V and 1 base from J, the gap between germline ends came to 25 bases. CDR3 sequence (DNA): TGTGCCAGCAGTTTTTTGGGGTCTTTCCCCCCGATGGTGGCCAAAAACATTCAGTACTTC. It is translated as CASSFLGSFPPMVAKNIQYF.

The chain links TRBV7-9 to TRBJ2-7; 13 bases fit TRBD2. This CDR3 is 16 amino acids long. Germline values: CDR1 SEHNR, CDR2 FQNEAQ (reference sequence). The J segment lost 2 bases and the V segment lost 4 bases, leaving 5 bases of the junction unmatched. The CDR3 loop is CASSSQGTSGTYEQYF. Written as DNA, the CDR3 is TGTGCCAGCAGCTCCCAGGGGACTAGCGGGACCTACGAGCAGTACTTC.

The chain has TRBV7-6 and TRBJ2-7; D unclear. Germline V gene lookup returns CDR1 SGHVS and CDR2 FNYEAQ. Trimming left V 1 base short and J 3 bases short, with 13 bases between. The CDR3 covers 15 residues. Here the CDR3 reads CASSLDKMRIYEQYF. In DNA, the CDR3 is TGTGCCAGCAGCTTAGATAAGATGAGGATCTACGAGCAGTACTTC.

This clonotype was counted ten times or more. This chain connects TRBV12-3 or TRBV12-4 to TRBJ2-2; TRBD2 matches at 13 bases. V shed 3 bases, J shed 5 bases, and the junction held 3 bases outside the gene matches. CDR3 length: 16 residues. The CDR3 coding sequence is TGTGCCAGCAGTTTTGGGACTAGCGGGACTACCGGGGAGCTGTTTTTT. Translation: CASSFGTSGTTGELFF.

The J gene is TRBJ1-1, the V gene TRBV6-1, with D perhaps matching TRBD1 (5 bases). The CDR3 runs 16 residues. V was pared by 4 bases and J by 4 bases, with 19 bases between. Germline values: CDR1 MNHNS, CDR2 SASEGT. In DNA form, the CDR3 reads TGTGCCAGCAGTGTTCAAGCAGGGCGGCGGGGCACTGAAGCTTTCTTT. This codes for CASSVQAGRRGTEAFF.

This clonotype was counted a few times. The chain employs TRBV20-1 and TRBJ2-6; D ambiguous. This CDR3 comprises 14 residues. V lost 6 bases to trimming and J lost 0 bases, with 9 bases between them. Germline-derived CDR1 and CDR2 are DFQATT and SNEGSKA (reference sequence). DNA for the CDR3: TGCAGTGCCCAACAGAGCTCTGGGGCCAACGTCCTGACTTTC. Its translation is CSAQQSSGANVLTF.

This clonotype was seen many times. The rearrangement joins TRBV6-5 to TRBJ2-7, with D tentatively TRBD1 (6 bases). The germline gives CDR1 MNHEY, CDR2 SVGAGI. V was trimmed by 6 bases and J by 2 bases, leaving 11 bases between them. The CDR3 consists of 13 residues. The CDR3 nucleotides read TGTGCCAGCAGCTACAGGGACACCTACGAGCAGTACTTC. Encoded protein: CASSYRDTYEQYF.

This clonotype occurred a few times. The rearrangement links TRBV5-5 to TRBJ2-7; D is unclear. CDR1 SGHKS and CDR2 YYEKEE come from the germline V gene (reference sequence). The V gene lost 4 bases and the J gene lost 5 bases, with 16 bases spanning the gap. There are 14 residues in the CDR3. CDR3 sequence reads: CASSPGPNLDEQYF. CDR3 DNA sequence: TGTGCCAGCAGCCCCGGTCCCAACCTGGACGAGCAGTACTTC.

CDR3 in amino acids: CASSYQGVQGAFF. The CDR3 DNA is TGTGCCAGCAGTTACCAGGGTGTCCAGGGGGCTTTCTTT. The chain uses TRBV6-5 and TRBJ1-1; D perhaps matches TRBD1 (6 bases). Trimming stripped 2 bases from V and 11 bases from J, with 15 bases between. This CDR3 has 13 amino acids. Germline V gene sequence: CDR1 MNHEY, CDR2 SVGAGI.

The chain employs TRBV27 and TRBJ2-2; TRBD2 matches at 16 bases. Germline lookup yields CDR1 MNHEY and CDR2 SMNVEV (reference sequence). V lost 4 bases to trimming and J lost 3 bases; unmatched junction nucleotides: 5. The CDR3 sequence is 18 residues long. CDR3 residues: CASSSGLAGGPDTGELFF. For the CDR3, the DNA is TGTGCCAGCAGTTCGGGACTAGCGGGAGGGCCGGACACCGGGGAGCTGTTTTTT.

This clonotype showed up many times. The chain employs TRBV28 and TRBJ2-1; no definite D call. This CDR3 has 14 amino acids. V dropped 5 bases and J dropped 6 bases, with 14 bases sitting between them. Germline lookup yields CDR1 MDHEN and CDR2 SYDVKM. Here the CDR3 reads CASSPARPFNEQFF. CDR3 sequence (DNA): TGTGCCAGCAGTCCGGCCAGACCCTTCAATGAGCAGTTCTTC.

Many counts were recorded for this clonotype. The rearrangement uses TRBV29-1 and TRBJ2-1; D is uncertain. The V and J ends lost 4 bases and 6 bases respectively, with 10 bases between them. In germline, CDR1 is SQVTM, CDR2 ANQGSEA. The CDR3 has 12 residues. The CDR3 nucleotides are TGCAGCGTTGTGCGCGTCGCCAATGAGCAGTTCTTC. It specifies CSVVRVANEQFF.

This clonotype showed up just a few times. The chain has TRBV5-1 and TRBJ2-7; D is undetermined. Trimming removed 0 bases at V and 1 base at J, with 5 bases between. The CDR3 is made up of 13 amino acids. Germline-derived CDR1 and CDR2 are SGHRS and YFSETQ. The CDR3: CASSLEVSYEQYF. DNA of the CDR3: TGCGCCAGCAGCTTGGAGGTGTCCTACGAGCAGTACTTC.

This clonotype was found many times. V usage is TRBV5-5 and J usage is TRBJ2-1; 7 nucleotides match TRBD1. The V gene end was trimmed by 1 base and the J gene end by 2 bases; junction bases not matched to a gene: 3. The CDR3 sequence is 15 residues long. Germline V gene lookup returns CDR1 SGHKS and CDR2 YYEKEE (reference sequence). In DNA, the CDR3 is TGTGCCAGCAGCTTGCAACAGGGGCCCTACAATGAGCAGTTCTTC. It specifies CASSLQQGPYNEQFF.

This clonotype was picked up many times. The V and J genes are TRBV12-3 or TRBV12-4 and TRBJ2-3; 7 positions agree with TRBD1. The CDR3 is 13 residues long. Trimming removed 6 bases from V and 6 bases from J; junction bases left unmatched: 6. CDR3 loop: CASSHLDRDTQYF. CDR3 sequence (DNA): TGTGCCAGCAGCCACTTGGACAGGGATACGCAGTATTTT.

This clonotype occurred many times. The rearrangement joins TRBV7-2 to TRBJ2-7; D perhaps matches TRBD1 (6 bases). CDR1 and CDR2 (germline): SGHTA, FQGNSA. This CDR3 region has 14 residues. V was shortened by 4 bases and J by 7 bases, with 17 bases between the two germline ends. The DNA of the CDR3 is TGTGCCAGCAGCTCTACCGGGACATCCCCTGAGCAGTACTTC. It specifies CASSSTGTSPEQYF.

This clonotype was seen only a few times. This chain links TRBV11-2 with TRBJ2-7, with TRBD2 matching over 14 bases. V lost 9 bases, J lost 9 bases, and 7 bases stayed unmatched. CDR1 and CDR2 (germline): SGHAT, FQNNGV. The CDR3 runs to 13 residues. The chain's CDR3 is CASGGTSGSSQYF. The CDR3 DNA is TGTGCCAGTGGCGGGACTAGCGGGAGTTCGCAGTACTTC.

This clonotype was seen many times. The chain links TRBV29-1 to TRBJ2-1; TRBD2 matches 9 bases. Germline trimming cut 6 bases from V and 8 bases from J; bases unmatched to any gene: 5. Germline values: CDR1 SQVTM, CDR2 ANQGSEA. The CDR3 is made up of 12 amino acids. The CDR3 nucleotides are TGCAGCGTAAGACTAGCGGATGATGAGCAGTTCTTC. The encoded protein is CSVRLADDEQFF.

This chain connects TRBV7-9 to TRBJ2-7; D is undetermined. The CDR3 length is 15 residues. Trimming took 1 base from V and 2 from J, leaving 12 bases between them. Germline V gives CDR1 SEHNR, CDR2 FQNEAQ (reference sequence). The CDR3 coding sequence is TGTGCCAGCAGCTTAGAACAAACAGTCACCTACGAGCAGTACGTC. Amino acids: CASSLEQTVTYEQYV.

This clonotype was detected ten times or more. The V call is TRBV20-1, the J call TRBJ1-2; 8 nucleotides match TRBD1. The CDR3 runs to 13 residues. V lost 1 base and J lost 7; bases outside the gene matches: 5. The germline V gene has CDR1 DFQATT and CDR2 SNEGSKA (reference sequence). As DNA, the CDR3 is TGCAGTGCTAGAGGGGGACAGGATTTTGGCTACACCTTC. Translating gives CSARGGQDFGYTF.

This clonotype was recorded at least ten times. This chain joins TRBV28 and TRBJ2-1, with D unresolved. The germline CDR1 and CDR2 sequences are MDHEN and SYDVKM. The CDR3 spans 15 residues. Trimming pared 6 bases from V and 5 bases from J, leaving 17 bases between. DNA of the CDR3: TGTGCCAGCAGCTTCCTAGGGCCTATAGACAATGAGCAGTTCTTC. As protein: CASSFLGPIDNEQFF.

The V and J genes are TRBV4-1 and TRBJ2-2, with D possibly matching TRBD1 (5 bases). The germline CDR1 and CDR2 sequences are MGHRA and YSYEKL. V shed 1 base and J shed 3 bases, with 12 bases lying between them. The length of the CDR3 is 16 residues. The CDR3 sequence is CASSQGAGLHTGELFF. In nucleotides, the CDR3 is TGCGCCAGCAGCCAAGGAGCAGGGTTGCACACCGGGGAGCTGTTTTTT.